This T cell receptor (beta chain) emerged from a study of Graves' ophthalmopathy and Graves' hyperthyroidism. V was clipped by 9 bases and J by 5 bases, with 13 bases between them. Per germline, CDR1 KGHDR and CDR2 SFDVKD. The CDR3 contains 13 residues. Investigators amplified TCR beta CDR3 regions from RNA transcripts. Second-round multiplex PCR followed a first-round RT-PCR using HTBI primers. TCRdb independently ran MiXCR on the multiplex PCR reads; one entry per CDR3 protein. This sample yields about 550,000 distinct CDR3 sequences, of which about 40% are seen a single time; less than 4.5% belongs to the top ten. In its sample, this clonotype was seen many times.

The source is an adult man with Graves' hyperthyroidism. The sample comprised peripheral blood or thyroid tissue (not recorded which). V and J are TRBV24-1 and TRBJ1-5, with D uncertain. In DNA form, the CDR3 reads TGTGCCACCGCGGGAGGATGGGATCAGCCCCAGCATTTT. Its protein is CATAGGWDQPQHF.